The 7 T cell receptor beta chains reported below all come from one sample, sequenced in a study of T-cell memory formation after mild COVID-19. TCRdb re-analysed the 5' RACE reads in MiXCR, keeping a single row per CDR3 protein. The sample contains 470,000 or so distinct CDR3 sequences, 15% to 20% of which appear only once. The sample was PBMCs or a T cell subset sorted from them (not recorded which). Every receptor here comes from an adult woman who had mild COVID-19 (a few samples of this study predate the infection). Cell type and time point are not known.

This clonotype was recorded many times. The V gene is TRBV5-5, the J gene TRBJ2-7, with D tentatively TRBD1 (6 bases). The CDR3 has 13 amino acids. The ends were cut back, 4 bases at V and 3 bases at J, with 11 bases in the middle. Germline assignment: CDR1 SGHKS and CDR2 YYEKEE (reference sequence). CDR3: CASSRTVGYEQYF. The CDR3 DNA reads TGTGCCAGCAGCAGGACAGTTGGCTACGAGCAGTACTTC. Combining the CDR3 with reference TRBV5-5 and TRBJ2-7 gives the whole variable domain DAGVTQSPTHLIKTRGQQVTLRCSPISGHKSVSWYQQVLGQGPQFIFQYYEKEERGRGNFPDRFSARQFPNYSSELNVNALLLGDSALYLCASSRTVGYEQYFGPGTRLTVT.

The chain employs TRBV3-1 and TRBJ2-1, with 8 bases aligning to TRBD1. The CDR3 runs 17 residues. Germline V gene sequence: CDR1 LGHDT, CDR2 YNNKEL (reference sequence). Trimming at V came to 4 bases and at J to 4 bases, leaving 12 bases not matched to a gene. The CDR3 is CASSPDLPGGRYNEQFF. CDR3 sequence (DNA): TGTGCCAGCAGCCCGGACCTCCCAGGGGGCAGGTACAATGAGCAGTTCTTC.

The sample holds a few counts of this clonotype. V usage is TRBV12-3 or TRBV12-4 and J usage is TRBJ1-2; perhaps TRBD1 as D (5 bases). V was pared by 6 bases and J by 6 bases, with 11 bases between. This CDR3 contains 12 residues. The DNA for the CDR3 is TGTGCCAGCAGCCGGGGCAGGAATGGCTACACCTTC. This gives the protein CASSRGRNGYTF.

This clonotype came up a few times. The chain links TRBV29-1 to TRBJ1-2; TRBD1 matches at 10 bases. The CDR3 covers 12 residues. The V and J ends lost 6 bases and 6 bases, in that order; junction bases with no gene match: 4. Germline V gene data show CDR1 as SQVTM and CDR2 as ANQGSEA. The CDR3 is CSVGGTGDGYTF. DNA for the CDR3: TGCAGCGTCGGCGGGACAGGGGATGGCTACACCTTC.

This clonotype has a handful of counts. This chain connects TRBV20-1 to TRBJ2-7, with D perhaps given as TRBD1 or TRBD2 (5 bases each). This CDR3 is 14 amino acids long. Germline V gene lookup returns CDR1 DFQATT and CDR2 SNEGSKA (reference sequence). CDR3 sequence (DNA): TGCAGAGCTGTCCGACCGGGACGCGGCTACGAGCAGTACTTC. This gives the protein CRAVRPGRGYEQYF.

The table lists this clonotype with a few counts. The J gene is TRBJ2-7, the V gene TRBV7-2; D is unresolved. The CDR3 is 14 amino acids. V was clipped by 3 bases and J by 0 bases, with 9 bases between them. Germline loops: CDR1 SGHTA, CDR2 FQGNSA. DNA of the CDR3: TGTGCCAGCAGCTTCACTTTAGGCTCCTACGAGCAGTACTTC. It encodes CASSFTLGSYEQYF. The full variable domain, rest sourced from reference TRBV7-2 and TRBJ2-7, is GAGVSQSPSNKVTEKGKDVELRCDPISGHTALYWYRQSLGQGLEFLIYFQGNSAPDKSGLPSDRFSAERTGGSVSTLTIQRTQQEDSAVYLCASSFTLGSYEQYFGPGTRLTVT.

This clonotype was counted only a few times. This chain joins TRBV6-6 and TRBJ2-3; possible D gene TRBD2, 5 bases. This CDR3 spans 16 amino acids. Trimming cost V 5 bases and J 0 bases, with 15 bases left between them. Germline V gives CDR1 MNHNY, CDR2 SVGAGI (reference sequence). CDR3 amino acids: CASSARVAHSTDTQYF. In nucleotides, the CDR3 is TGTGCCAGCAGTGCCCGGGTAGCGCATAGCACAGATACGCAGTATTTT.